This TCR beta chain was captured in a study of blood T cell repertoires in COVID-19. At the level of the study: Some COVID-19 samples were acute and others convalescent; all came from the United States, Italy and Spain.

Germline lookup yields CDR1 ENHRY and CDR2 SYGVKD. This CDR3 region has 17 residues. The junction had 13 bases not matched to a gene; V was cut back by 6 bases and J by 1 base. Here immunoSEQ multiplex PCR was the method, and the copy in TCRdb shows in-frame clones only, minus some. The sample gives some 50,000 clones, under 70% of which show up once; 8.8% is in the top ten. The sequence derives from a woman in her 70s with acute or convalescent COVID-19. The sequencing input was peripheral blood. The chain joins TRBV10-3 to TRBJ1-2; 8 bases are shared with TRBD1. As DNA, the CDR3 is TGTGCCATCAGAGCCAGGGGACAGGAGAAACTTAACTATGGCTACACCTTC. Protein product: CAIRARGQEKLNYGYTF.